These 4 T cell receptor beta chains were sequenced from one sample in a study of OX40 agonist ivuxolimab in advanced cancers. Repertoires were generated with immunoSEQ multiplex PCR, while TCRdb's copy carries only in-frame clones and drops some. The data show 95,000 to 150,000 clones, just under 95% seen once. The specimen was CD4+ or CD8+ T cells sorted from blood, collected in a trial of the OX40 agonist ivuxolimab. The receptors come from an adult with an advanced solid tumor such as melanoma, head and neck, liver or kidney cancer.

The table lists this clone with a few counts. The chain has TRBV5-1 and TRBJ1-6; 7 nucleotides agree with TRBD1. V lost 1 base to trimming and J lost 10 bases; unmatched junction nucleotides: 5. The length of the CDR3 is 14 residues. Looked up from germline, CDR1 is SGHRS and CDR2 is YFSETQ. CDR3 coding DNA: TGCGCCAGCAGCTTGACAGGGGCTAAATCACCCCTCCACTTT. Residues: CASSLTGAKSPLHF. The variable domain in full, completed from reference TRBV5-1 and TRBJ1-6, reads KAGVTQTPRYLIKTRGQQVTLSCSPISGHRSVSWYQQTPGQGLQFLFEYFSETQRNKGNFPGRFSGRQFSNSRSEMNVSTLELGDSALYLCASSLTGAKSPLHFGNGTRLTVT.

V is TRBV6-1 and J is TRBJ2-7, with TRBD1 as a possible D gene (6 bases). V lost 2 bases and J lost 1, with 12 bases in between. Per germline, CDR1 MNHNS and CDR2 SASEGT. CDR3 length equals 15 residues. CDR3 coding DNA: TGTGCCAGCAGTGAAAGTGGGACACGATCCTACGAGCAGTACTTC. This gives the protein CASSESGTRSYEQYF.

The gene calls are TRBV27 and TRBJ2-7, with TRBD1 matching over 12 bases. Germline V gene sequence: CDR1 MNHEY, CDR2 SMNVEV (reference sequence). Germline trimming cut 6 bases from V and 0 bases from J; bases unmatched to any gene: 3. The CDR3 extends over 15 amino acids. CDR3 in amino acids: CASSRDRGPSYEQYF. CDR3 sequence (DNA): TGTGCCAGCAGCCGGGACAGGGGGCCCTCCTACGAGCAGTACTTC.

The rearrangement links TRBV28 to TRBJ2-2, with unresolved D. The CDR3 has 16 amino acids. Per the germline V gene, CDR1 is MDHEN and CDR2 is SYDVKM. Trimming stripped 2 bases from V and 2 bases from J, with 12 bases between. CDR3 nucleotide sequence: TGTGCCAGCAGTTTACTGTACACCTCTAACACCGGGGAGCTGTTTTTT. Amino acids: CASSLLYTSNTGELFF.